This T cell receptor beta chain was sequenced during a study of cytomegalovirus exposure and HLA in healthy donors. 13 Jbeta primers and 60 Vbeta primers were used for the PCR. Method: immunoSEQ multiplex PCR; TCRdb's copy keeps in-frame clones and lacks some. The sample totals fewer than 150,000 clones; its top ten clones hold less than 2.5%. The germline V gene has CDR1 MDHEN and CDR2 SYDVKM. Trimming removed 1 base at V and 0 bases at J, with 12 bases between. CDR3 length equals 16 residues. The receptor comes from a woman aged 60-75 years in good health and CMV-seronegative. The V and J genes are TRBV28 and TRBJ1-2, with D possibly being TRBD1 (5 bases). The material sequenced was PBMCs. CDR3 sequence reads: CASSLSGGITNYGYTF. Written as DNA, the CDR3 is TGTGCCAGCAGTTTATCGGGGGGGATAACTAACTATGGCTACACCTTC.